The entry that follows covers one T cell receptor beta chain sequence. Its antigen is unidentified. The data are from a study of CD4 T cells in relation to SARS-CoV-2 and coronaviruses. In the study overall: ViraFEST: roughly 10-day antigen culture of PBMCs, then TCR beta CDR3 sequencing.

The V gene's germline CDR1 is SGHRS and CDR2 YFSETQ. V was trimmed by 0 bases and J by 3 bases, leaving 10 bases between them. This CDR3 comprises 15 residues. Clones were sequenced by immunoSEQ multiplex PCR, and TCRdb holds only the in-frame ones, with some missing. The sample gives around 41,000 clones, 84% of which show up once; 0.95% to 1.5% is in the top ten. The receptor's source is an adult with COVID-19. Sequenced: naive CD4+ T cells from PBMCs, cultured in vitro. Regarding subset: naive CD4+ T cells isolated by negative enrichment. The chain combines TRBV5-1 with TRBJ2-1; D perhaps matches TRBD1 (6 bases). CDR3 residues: CASSLGGRGYNEQFF. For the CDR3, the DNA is TGCGCCAGCAGCTTGGGCGGCAGGGGCTACAATGAGCAGTTCTTC.